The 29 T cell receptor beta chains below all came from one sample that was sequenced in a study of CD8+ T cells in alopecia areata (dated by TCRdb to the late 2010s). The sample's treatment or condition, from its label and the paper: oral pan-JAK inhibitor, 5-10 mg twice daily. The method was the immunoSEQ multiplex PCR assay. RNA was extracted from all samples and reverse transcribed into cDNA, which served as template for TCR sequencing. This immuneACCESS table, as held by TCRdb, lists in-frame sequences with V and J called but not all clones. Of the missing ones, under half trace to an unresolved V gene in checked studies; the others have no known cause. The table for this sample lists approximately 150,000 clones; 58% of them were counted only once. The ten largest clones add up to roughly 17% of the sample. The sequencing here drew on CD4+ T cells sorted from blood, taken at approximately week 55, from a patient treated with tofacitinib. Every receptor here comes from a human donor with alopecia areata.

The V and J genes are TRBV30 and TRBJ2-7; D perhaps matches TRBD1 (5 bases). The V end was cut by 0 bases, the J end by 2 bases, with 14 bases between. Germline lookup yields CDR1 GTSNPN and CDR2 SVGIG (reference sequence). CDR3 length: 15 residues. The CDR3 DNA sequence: TGTGCCTGGAGTGTACAATTACAGGCAGCCTACGAGCAGTACTTC. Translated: CAWSVQLQAAYEQYF.

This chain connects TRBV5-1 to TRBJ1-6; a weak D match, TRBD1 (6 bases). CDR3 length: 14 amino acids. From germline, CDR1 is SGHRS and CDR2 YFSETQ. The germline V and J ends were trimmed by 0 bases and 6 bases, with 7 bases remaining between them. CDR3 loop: CASSLGQVNSPLHF. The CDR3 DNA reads TGCGCCAGCAGCTTGGGACAGGTTAATTCACCCCTCCACTTT.

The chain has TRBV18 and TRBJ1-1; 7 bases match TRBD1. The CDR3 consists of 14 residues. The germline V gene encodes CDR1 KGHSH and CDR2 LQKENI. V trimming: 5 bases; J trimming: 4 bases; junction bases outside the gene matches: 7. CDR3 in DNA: TGTGCCAGCTCAACAGGGGTTGGGGGCACTGAAGCTTTCTTT. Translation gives CASSTGVGGTEAFF. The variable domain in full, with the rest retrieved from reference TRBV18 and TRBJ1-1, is NAGVMQNPRHLVRRRGQEARLRCSPMKGHSHVYWYRQLPEEGLKFMVYLQKENIIDESGMPKERFSAEFPKEGPSILRIQQVVRGDSAAYFCASSTGVGGTEAFFGQGTRLTVV.

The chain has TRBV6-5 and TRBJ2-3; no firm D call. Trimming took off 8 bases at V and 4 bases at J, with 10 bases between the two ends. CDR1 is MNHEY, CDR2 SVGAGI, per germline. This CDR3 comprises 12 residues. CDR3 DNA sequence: TGTGCCAGCGCATACGGTGCAGATACGCAGTATTTT. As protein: CASAYGADTQYF.

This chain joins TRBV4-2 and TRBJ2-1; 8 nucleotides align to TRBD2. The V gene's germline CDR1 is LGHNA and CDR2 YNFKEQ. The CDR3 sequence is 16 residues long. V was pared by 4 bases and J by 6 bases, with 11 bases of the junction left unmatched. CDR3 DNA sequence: TGTGCCAGCAGCCGGGGGGACGGGGGGGCTGGCAATGAGCAGTTCTTC. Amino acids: CASSRGDGGAGNEQFF.

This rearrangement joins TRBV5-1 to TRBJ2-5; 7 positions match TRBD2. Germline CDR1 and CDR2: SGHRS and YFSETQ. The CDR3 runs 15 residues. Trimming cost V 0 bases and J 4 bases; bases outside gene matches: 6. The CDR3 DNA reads TGCGCCAGCAGCTTGGGCAGCGGGGCGGGAGAGACCCAGTACTTC. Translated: CASSLGSGAGETQYF.

CDR3 protein: CASSPGQVTDTQYF. Here the CDR3 DNA reads TGTGCCAGCAGTCCCGGACAGGTCACAGATACGCAGTATTTT. The rearrangement joins TRBV6-6 to TRBJ2-3; 7 positions match TRBD1. With 5 bases clipped from V and 2 bases from J, the junction kept 4 bases outside the gene matches. Germline CDR1 is MNHNY and CDR2 is SVGAGI (reference sequence). The CDR3 runs 14 residues.

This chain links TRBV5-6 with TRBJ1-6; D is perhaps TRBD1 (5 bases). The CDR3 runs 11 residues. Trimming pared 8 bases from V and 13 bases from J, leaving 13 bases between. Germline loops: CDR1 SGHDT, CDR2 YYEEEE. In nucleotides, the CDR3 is TGTGCCAGACGCCCCGGGGGGCCCCTCCACTTT. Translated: CARRPGGPLHF. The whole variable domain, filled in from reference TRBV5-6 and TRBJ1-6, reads DAGVTQSPTHLIKTRGQQVTLRCSPKSGHDTVSWYQQALGQGPQFIFQYYEEEERQRGNFPDRFSGHQFPNYSSELNVNALLLGDSALYLCARRPGGPLHFGNGTRLTVT.

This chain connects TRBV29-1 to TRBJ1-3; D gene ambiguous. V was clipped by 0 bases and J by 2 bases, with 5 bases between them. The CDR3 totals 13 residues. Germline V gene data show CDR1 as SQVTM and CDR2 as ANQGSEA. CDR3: CSVEDAAGNTIYF. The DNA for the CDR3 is TGCAGCGTTGAAGATGCGGCTGGAAACACCATATATTTT.

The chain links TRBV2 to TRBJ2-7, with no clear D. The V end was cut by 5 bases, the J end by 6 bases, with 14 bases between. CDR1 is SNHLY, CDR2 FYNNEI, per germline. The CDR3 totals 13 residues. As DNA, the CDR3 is TGTGCCAGCAGTTTCAAGGTACTTAGCGAGCAGTACTTC. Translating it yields CASSFKVLSEQYF.

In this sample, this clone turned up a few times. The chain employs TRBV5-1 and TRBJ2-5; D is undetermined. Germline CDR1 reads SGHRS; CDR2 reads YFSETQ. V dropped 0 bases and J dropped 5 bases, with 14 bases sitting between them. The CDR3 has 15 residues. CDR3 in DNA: TGCGCCAGCAGCTTGGGCTTCGAAATTCGGGAGACCCAGTACTTC. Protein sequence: CASSLGFEIRETQYF.

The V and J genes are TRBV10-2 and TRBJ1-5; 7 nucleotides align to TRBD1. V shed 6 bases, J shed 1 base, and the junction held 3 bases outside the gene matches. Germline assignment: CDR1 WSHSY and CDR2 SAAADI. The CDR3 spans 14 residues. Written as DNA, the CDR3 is TGCGCCAGCAGATTGACAGGGAGCAATCAGCCCCAGCATTTT. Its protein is CASRLTGSNQPQHF.

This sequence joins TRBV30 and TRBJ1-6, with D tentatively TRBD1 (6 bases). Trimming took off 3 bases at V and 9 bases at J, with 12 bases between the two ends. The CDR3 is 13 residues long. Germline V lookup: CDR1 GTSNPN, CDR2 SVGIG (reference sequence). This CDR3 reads CAWRLGGASPLHF. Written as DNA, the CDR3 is TGTGCCTGGAGGTTGGGGGGGGCTTCACCCCTCCACTTT. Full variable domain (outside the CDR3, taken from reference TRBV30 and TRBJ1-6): SQTIHQWPATLVQPVGSPLSLECTVEGTSNPNLYWYRQAAGRGLQLLFYSVGIGQISSEVPQNLSASRPQDRQFILSSKKLLLSDSGFYLCAWRLGGASPLHFGNGTRLTVT.

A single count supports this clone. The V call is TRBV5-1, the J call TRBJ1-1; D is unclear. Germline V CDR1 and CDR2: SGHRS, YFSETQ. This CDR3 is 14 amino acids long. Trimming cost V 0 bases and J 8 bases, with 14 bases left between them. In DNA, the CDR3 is TGCGCCAGCAGCTTGGCCGGCGGGGATCACGAAGCTTTCTTT. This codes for CASSLAGGDHEAFF.

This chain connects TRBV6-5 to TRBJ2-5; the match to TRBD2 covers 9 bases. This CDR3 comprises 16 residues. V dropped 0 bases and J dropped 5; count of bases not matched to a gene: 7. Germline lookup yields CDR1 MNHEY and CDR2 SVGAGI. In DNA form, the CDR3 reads TGTGCCAGCAGTTACTCACCTAGCGGGGTGGGGGAGACCCAGTACTTC. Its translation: CASSYSPSGVGETQYF.

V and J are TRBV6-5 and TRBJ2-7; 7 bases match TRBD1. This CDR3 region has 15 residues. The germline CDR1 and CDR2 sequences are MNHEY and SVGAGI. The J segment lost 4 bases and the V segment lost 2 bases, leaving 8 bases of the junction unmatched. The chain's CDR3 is CASSYEWTGHYEQYF. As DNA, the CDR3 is TGTGCCAGCAGTTACGAGTGGACAGGACATTACGAGCAGTACTTC.

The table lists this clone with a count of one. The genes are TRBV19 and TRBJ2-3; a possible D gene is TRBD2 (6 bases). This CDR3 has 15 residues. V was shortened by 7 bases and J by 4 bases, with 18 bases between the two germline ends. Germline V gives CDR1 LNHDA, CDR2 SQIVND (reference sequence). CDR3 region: CASTPLGGVPDTQYF. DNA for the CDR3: TGTGCCAGTACCCCCTTAGGCGGGGTGCCAGATACGCAGTATTTT. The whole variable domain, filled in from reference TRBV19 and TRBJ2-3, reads DGGITQSPKYLFRKEGQNVTLSCEQNLNHDAMYWYRQDPGQGLRLIYYSQIVNDFQKGDIAEGYSVSREKKESFPLTVTSAQKNPTAFYLCASTPLGGVPDTQYFGPGTRLTVL.

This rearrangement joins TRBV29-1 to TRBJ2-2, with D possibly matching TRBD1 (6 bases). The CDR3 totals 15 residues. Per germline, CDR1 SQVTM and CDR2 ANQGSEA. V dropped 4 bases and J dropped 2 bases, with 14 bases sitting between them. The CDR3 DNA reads TGCAGCGTTGCACAGGGTACCACAAACACCGGGGAGCTGTTTTTT. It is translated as CSVAQGTTNTGELFF.

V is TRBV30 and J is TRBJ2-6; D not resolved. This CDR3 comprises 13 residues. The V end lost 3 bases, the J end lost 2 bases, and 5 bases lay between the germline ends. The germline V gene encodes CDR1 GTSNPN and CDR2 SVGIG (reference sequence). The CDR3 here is CAWRAAGANVLTF. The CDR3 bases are TGTGCCTGGAGGGCTGCTGGGGCCAACGTCCTGACTTTC.

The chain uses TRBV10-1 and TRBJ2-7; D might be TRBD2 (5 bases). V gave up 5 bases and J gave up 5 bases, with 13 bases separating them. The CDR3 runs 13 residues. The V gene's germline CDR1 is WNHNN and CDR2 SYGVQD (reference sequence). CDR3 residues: CASSRGPVDEQYF. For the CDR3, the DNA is TGCGCCAGCAGTCGGGGTCCCGTCGACGAGCAGTACTTC.

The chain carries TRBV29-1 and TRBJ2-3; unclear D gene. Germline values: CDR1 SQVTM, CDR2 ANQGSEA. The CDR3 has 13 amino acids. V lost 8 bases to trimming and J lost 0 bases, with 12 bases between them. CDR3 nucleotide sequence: TGCAGCCAAATAGCATCCAGCACAGATACGCAGTATTTT. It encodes CSQIASSTDTQYF.

The CDR3 sequence is CASSQSNEQFF. CDR3 in DNA: TGCGCCAGCAGTCAAAGCAATGAGCAGTTCTTC. The chain couples TRBV23-1 to TRBJ2-1; D is unresolved. TRBV23-1 is an open reading frame, and its role is uncertain. The CDR3 runs 11 residues. With 2 bases removed from V and 6 bases from J, the gap between germline ends came to 2 bases.

Here the CDR3 reads CAWRGLVGVTEAFF. The CDR3 region has the DNA TGTGCCTGGAGAGGGCTAGTAGGGGTCACTGAAGCTTTCTTT. This chain links TRBV30 with TRBJ1-1; tentative D call: TRBD1 (5 bases). Germline V gene data show CDR1 as GTSNPN and CDR2 as SVGIG (reference sequence). V lost 3 bases, J lost 4 bases, and 15 bases lay in between. This CDR3 region has 14 residues. Drawing the rest from reference TRBV30 and TRBJ1-1, the complete variable domain is SQTIHQWPATLVQPVGSPLSLECTVEGTSNPNLYWYRQAAGRGLQLLFYSVGIGQISSEVPQNLSASRPQDRQFILSSKKLLLSDSGFYLCAWRGLVGVTEAFFGQGTRLTVV.

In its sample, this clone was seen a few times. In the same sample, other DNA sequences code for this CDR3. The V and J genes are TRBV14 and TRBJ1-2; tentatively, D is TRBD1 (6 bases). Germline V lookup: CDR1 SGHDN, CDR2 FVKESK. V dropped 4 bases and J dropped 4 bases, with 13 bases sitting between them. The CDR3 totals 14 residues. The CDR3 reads CASSRGGGRYGYTF. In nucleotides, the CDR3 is TGTGCCAGCAGCCGCGGGGGCGGACGCTATGGCTACACCTTC.

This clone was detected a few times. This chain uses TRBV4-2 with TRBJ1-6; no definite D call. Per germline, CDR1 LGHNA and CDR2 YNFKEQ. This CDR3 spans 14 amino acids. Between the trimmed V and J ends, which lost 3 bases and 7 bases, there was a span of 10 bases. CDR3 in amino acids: CASSHREGNSPLHF. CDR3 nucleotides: TGTGCCAGCAGCCACCGGGAAGGCAATTCACCCCTCCACTTT.

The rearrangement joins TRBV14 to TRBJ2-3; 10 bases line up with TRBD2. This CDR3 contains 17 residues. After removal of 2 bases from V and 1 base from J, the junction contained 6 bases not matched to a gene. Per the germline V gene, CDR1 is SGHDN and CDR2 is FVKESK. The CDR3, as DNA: TGTGCCAGCAGCCAAAGGACTAGCGGATTGGGCACAGATACGCAGTATTTT. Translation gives CASSQRTSGLGTDTQYF.

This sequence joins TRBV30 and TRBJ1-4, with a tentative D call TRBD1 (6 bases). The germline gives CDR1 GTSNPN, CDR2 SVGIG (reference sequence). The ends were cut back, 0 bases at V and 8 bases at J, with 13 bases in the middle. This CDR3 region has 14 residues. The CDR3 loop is CAWSVLRGGEKLFF. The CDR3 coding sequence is TGTGCCTGGAGTGTACTCAGGGGCGGGGAAAAACTGTTTTTT. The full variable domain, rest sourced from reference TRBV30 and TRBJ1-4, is SQTIHQWPATLVQPVGSPLSLECTVEGTSNPNLYWYRQAAGRGLQLLFYSVGIGQISSEVPQNLSASRPQDRQFILSSKKLLLSDSGFYLCAWSVLRGGEKLFFGSGTQLSVL.

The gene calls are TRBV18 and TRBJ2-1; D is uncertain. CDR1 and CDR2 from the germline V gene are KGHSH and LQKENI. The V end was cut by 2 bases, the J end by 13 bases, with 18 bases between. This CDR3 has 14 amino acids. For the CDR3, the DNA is TGTGCCAGCTCACCAAAGGTCAGTTGGCTAGTTCAGTTCTTC. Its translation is CASSPKVSWLVQFF.

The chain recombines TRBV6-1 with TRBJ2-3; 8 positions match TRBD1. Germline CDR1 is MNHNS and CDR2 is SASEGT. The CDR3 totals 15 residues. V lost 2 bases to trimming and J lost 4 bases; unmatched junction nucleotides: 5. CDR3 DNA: TGTGCCAGCAGTGAACAGGGGGCTGGATCAGATACGCAGTATTTT. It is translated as CASSEQGAGSDTQYF.